These T cell receptor beta chains were read from a single sample in a study of blood T cell repertoires in COVID-19. Only in-frame clones appear in the TCRdb table, and some are missing; sequencing was by immunoSEQ multiplex PCR. The sample lists 300,000 to 350,000 clones, more than 75% occurring once. The sequencing input was peripheral blood. The receptors derive from a woman between 18 and 30 years old who had recovered from COVID-19. CDR3s include the opening cysteine and the closing phenylalanine or tryptophan. A D gene is named only where the DNA matches it firmly. Size is omitted from some rows. Given values are once, few, many or a class for expanded clones.

j_call v_call clone_size d_call cdr3_nt cdr3_aa
TRBJ2-1 TRBV3-1/TRBV3-2 . TRBD2 TGTGCCAGCAGCCCCCTGGGAGGGAGTACCCGCAATGAGCAGTTCTTC CASSPLGGSTRNEQFF
TRBJ2-3 TRBV4-3 . TRBD1 TGCGCCAGCAGCCAAGATACAGGGGATGGCACAGATACGCAGTATTTT CASSQDTGDGTDTQYF
TRBJ2-3 TRBV21-1 . . TGTGCCAGCAGCAAAGAGGGTGGACTAGCGGGAGACACAGATACGCAGTATTTT CASSKEGGLAGDTDTQYF
TRBJ1-1 TRBV6-5 . . TGTGCCAGCAGCGTTGAACAGGGAATCACTGAAGCTTTCTTT CASSVEQGITEAFF
TRBJ2-1 TRBV10-1 . . TGCGCCAGCAGCCGGGACTTCCTATACAATGAGCAGTTCTTC CASSRDFLYNEQFF
TRBJ1-2 TRBV10-3 . TRBD1 TGTGCCATCAGTGACATTACCGGGACAGCGTCAGCTAACTATGGCTACACCTTC CAISDITGTASANYGYTF
TRBJ1-1 TRBV11-2 . TRBD1 TGTGCCAGCAGCCCAAGACAGGGTCGGGGTGTGAAAGAAGCTTTCTTT CASSPRQGRGVKEAFF
TRBJ2-1 TRBV10-3 . . TGTGCCATCAGTGATACGGACAGAAGCAATGAGCAGTTCTTC CAISDTDRSNEQFF
TRBJ1-3 TRBV15 . . TGTGCCACCAGCACCGCTACTCGAGGAAACACCATATATTTT CATSTATRGNTIYF
TRBJ1-3 TRBV5-4 . TRBD1 TGTGCCAGCAGCCAGAAAACAACAGGGGGCTCTGGAAACACCATATATTTT CASSQKTTGGSGNTIYF
TRBJ2-3 TRBV7-9 . TRBD2 TGTGCCAGCAGCTATCCTAGCGGCTATAGCACAGATACGCAGTATTTT CASSYPSGYSTDTQYF
TRBJ2-3 TRBV18 . TRBD2 TGTGCCAGCTCACGAACTAGCGGGAGAGATACGCAGTATTTT CASSRTSGRDTQYF
TRBJ2-1 TRBV5-1 . . TGCGCCAGCAGCTTCCGAGCGTTATACAATGAGCAGTTCTTC CASSFRALYNEQFF
TRBJ1-1 TRBV6-5 . . TGTGCCAGCGACCTGCGGCAAAGGCGGACTGAAGCTTTCTTT CASDLRQRRTEAFF
TRBJ2-3 TRBV7-2 . TRBD1 TGTGCCAGCAGCTCGGGGACAGGGGGATTCCCAGATACGCAGTATTTT CASSSGTGGFPDTQYF
TRBJ1-2 TRBV6-6 . . TGTGCCAGCCGCGACGGGGGGCATGGTGGCTACACCTTC CASRDGGHGGYTF
TRBJ2-1 TRBV10-3 once . TGTGCCATCAGTGAAACTGACGCGATGACTGGCAATGAGCAGTTCTTC CAISETDAMTGNEQFF
TRBJ1-5 TRBV18 . TRBD1 TGTGCCAGCTCACCCCCAGGGGGAGGATCAGAGCCCCAGCATTTT CASSPPGGGSEPQHF
TRBJ1-1 TRBV19 . . TGTGCCAGTAGTATCCGGGTAGATCGAGCTTTCTTT CASSIRVDRAFF
TRBJ1-6 TRBV3-1/TRBV3-2 . TRBD1 TGTGCCAGCAGTATCTCCTGGACAGGGGGAAATTATAATTCACCCCTCCACTTT CASSISWTGGNYNSPLHF
TRBJ2-3 TRBV2 . . TGTGCCAGCACTTACACAGATACGCAGTATTTT CASTYTDTQYF
TRBJ1-5 TRBV18 . TRBD1 TGTGCCAGCTCACCACTTACGGACAGGGCGAGCAATCAGCCCCAGCATTTT CASSPLTDRASNQPQHF
TRBJ1-2 TRBV19 . TRBD1 TGTGCCAGTAGTATTCCTCGTGTACAGGGGAATGGGAACTATGGCTACACCTTC CASSIPRVQGNGNYGYTF
TRBJ2-2 TRBV7-2 . . TGTGCCAGCAGCTTAGAAGGCGGTCCGAACACCGGGGAGCTGTTTTTT CASSLEGGPNTGELFF
TRBJ2-2 TRBV19 . . TGTGCCAGTAGCGCTACGGGGGAGCTGTTTTTT CASSATGELFF
TRBJ1-2 TRBV12-3/TRBV12-4 . . TGTGCCAGCAGTTTCGGAGGGTATGGCTACACCTTC CASSFGGYGYTF
TRBJ2-1 TRBV7-2 once TRBD2 TGTGCCAGCAGCTCCTCAGCGGGGCCATACAATGAGCAGTTCTTC CASSSSAGPYNEQFF
TRBJ2-5 TRBV19 . TRBD2 TGTGCCAGTAGTCCAACGGGACTAGCGGGAGAAGAGACCCAGTACTTC CASSPTGLAGEETQYF
TRBJ1-2 TRBV27 . . TGTGCCAGCAGTACCTCAGGGGATGGCTACACCTTC CASSTSGDGYTF
TRBJ1-1 TRBV6-2/TRBV6-3 . . TGTGCCAGCAGTTACTCGAGTGCAAAGGGGCGAGCTTTCTTT CASSYSSAKGRAFF
TRBJ2-3 TRBV4-1 . . TGCGCCAGCAGCCAGCAGTGGGCGGGGCGCACAGATACGCAGTATTTT CASSQQWAGRTDTQYF
TRBJ1-6 TRBV19 . TRBD1 TGTGCCAGTAGTTTGGACAGGGGAAATTCACTCCTCCACTTT CASSLDRGNSLLHF
TRBJ1-1 TRBV11-3 . . TGTGCCAGCAGCTTAGCTCTCTTTCTGGGGGCGAGTCTCCCTGAAGCTTTCTTT CASSLALFLGASLPEAFF
TRBJ1-3 TRBV27 . . TGTGCCAGCAGCTCCAGGGAGGCTGGAAACACCATATATTTT CASSSREAGNTIYF
TRBJ1-2 TRBV5-4 . . TGTGCCAGCAGTCCGAAACAGGAGATCTATGGCTACACCTTC CASSPKQEIYGYTF
TRBJ2-1 TRBV11-3 once TRBD2 TGTGCCAGCAGCTTATTGTTTAGCGGGGGGCTGAGGAATGAGCAGTTCTTC CASSLLFSGGLRNEQFF
TRBJ2-1 TRBV5-1 . TRBD2 TGCGCCAGCAGCTTGTTTCCAGCGGGAGGTCAGAATGAGCAGTTCTTC CASSLFPAGGQNEQFF
TRBJ1-4 TRBV9 . TRBD1 TGTGCCAGCAGCCCAGAAGGACAGGGGGAGGCTTCTAATGAAAAACTGTTTTTT CASSPEGQGEASNEKLFF
TRBJ2-1 TRBV7-9 few TRBD2 TGTGCCAGCAGCCAGGGACTAGCGGACAATGAGCAGTTCTTC CASSQGLADNEQFF
TRBJ2-3 TRBV19 once TRBD2 TGTGCCAGTAGTAAGATCCCCCAAAAAGCGGGAGTCACAGATACGCAGTATTTT CASSKIPQKAGVTDTQYF
TRBJ2-1 TRBV24-1 . TRBD2 TGTGCCACCAGTGATCGGAGACTAGCGGGAGCTTTGAATGAGCAGTTCTTC CATSDRRLAGALNEQFF
TRBJ1-5 TRBV14 . . TGTGCCAGCAGCCAGCAGGGTTCCCATCAGCCCCAGCATTTT CASSQQGSHQPQHF
TRBJ1-3 TRBV9 . . TGTGCCAGCAGCCCTACGCCGACTGGCTCTGGAAACACCATATATTTT CASSPTPTGSGNTIYF
TRBJ2-6 TRBV27 . . TGTGCCAGCAGTTTACGACGGCTAGGGGTAGGGGCCAACGTCCTGACTTTC CASSLRRLGVGANVLTF
TRBJ1-4 TRBV5-4 . . TGTGCCAGCAGCTTGTGGGGGGGCTCTGGGGAAAAACTGTTTTTT CASSLWGGSGEKLFF